This T cell receptor beta chain came from a study of shared clonotypes between healthy human individuals. Study-wide context: Two female and a few male donors aged 18 to 49 were enrolled.

TCRdb's table, derived via immunoSEQ multiplex PCR, lists solely in-frame clones and lacks some. The profile shows about 960,000 clones, about three quarters of them singletons. V gave up 4 bases and J gave up 1 base; unmatched junction bases: 3. CDR1 and CDR2 from the germline V gene are LNHDA and SQIVND (reference sequence). The CDR3 covers 14 residues. Sample: memory CD4+ T cells sorted from blood. Subset specified: CD45RA-negative fraction. This sequence originates from a man aged 18 to 30 in good health. The chain carries TRBV19 and TRBJ1-1; TRBD1 agrees at 7 bases. CDR3 sequence: CASSRDRANTEAFF. In nucleotides, the CDR3 is TGTGCCAGTAGTAGGGACAGAGCGAACACTGAAGCTTTCTTT.